This T cell receptor beta chain was sequenced during a study of tumor-infiltrating lymphocytes in primary liver carcinoma. On the study more broadly: Spanning 4.2 to 10 cm, the tumors were T1-T3 N0M0. Findings and caveats of the study: Tumors reached a significantly greater top-250-clone fraction than blood did (p = 0.039). Pairs comparing tumor with adjacent tissue or blood overlapped less than pairs drawn from tumor regions.

About this clonotype itself: Its antigen is unidentified. The germline gene is not matched at one end of the junction; a read error may be the cause.

The investigators made TCR beta cDNA from roughly 0.55 ug total RNA, using a constant-region primer. What produced the TCR beta libraries was three nested multiplex PCR rounds using slightly modified ARM-PCR. PCR rounds one and two used TRBV1-TRBV30 forward primers with a C-beta reverse primer for around 9 cycles each. TCRdb recomputed calls from the multiplex PCR reads with MiXCR, one row per CDR3 protein. The sample consists of about 350,000 distinct CDR3 sequences, about two thirds of them appearing once. Unsorted whole blood supplied the RNA, and germline DNA was extracted too. Four milliliters of peripheral blood were collected before surgery. This CDR3 is 16 amino acids long. Germline V gives CDR1 SGHAT, CDR2 FQNNGV.

Sequenced input: peripheral blood. This clonotype was obtained from a man aged 40-49 years with primary liver carcinoma and hepatitis B virus infection. The genes are TRBV11-2 and TRBJ1-3; 9 bases fit TRBD1. CDR3 in amino acids: CASSFRGQGSGNAIYF. In DNA, the CDR3 is TGTGCCAGCAGCTTTAGGGGACAGGGCTCTGGAAACGCCATATATTTT. Looking up the rest from reference TRBV11-2 and TRBJ1-3 gives the full variable domain: EAGVAQSPRYKIIEKRQSVAFWCNPISGHATLYWYQQILGQGPKLLIQFQNNGVVDDSQLPKDRFSAERLKGVDSTLKIQPAKLEDSAVYLCASSFRGQGSGNAIYFGEGSWLTVV.